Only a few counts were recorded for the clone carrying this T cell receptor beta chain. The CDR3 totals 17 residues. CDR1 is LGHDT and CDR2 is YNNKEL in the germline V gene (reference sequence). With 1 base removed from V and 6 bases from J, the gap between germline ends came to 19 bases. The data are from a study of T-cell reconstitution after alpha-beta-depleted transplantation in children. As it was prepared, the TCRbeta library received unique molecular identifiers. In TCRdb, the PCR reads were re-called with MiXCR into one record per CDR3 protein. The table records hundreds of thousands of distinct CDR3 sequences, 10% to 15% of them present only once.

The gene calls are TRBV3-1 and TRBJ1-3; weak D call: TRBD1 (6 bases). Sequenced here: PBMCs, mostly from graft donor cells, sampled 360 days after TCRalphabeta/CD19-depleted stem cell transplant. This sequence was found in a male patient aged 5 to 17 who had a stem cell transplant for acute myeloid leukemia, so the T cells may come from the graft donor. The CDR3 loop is CASSQVGGRGRENTIYF. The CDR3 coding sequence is TGTGCCAGCAGCCAAGTTGGGGGCAGGGGAAGAGAAAACACCATATATTTT.